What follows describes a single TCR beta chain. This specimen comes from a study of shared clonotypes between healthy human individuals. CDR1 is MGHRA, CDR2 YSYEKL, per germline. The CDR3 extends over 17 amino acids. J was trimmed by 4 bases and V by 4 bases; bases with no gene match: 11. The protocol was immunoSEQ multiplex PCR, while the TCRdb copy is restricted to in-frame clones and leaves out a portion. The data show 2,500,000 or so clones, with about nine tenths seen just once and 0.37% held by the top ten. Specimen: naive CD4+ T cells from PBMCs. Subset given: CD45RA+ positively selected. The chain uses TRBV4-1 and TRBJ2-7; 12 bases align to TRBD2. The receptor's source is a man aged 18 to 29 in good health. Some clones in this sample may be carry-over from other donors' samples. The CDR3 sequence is CASSPLGTSGRKYEQYF. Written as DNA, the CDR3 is TGCGCCAGCAGCCCCCTTGGGACTAGCGGGCGGAAGTACGAGCAGTACTTC.